The entry below describes one T cell receptor beta chain. The sample comes from a study of blood T cell repertoires in COVID-19. Study context: Specimens from acute and convalescent COVID-19 originated in the United States, Italy and Spain. PBMCs, B-cell-depleted T cells, or T cells were the source of the cDNA or gDNA that made up the material.

The table came from immunoSEQ multiplex PCR; TCRdb's copy has only in-frame clones and leaves some out. The sample yields over 120,000 clones, about 80% seen once. The CDR3 totals 13 residues. Looked up from germline, CDR1 is MNHEY and CDR2 is SMNVEV (reference sequence). V lost 6 bases, J lost 4 bases, and 6 bases stayed unmatched. This clonotype was obtained from an older man who had recovered from COVID-19. The V and J genes are TRBV27 and TRBJ2-7, with 7 nucleotides matching TRBD1. The sample comprised peripheral blood. The CDR3 region is CASRTGNLYEQYF. In DNA form, the CDR3 reads TGTGCCAGCAGGACAGGGAATTTATACGAGCAGTACTTC.